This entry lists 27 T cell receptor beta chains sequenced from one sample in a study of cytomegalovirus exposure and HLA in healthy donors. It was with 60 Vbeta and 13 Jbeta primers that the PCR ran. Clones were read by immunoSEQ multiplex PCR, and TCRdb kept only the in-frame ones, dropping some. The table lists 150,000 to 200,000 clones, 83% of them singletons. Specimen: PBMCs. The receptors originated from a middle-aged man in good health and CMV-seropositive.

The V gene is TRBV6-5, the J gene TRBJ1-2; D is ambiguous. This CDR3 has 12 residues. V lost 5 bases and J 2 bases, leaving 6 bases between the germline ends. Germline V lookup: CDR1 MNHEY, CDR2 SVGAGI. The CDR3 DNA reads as TGTGCCAGCAGTGGCAGGAACTATGGCTACACCTTC. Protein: CASSGRNYGYTF.

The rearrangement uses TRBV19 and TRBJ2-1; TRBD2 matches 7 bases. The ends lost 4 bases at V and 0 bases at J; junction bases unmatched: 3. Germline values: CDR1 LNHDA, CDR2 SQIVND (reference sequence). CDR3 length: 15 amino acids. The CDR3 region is CASSKAGNSYNEQFF. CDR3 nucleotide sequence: TGTGCCAGTAGTAAAGCGGGGAACTCCTACAATGAGCAGTTCTTC.

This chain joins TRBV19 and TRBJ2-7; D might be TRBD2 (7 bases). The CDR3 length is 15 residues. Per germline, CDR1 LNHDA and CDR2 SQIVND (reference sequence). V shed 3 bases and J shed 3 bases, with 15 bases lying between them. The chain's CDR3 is CASSILGGGLYEQYF. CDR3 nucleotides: TGTGCCAGTAGTATTCTAGGCGGGGGCCTCTACGAGCAGTACTTC.

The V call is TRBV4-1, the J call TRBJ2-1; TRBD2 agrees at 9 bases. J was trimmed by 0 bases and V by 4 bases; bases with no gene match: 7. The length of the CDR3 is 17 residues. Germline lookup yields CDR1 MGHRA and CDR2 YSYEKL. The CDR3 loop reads CASSPGLATSSYNEQFF. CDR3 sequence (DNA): TGCGCCAGCAGCCCGGGACTAGCAACGAGCTCCTACAATGAGCAGTTCTTC.

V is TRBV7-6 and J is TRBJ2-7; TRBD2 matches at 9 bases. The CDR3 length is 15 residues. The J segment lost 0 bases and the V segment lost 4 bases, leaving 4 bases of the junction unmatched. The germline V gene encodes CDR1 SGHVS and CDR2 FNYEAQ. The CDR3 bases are TGTGCCAGCAGCTGGAGCGGGGGGAGCTCCTACGAGCAGTACTTC. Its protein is CASSWSGGSSYEQYF.

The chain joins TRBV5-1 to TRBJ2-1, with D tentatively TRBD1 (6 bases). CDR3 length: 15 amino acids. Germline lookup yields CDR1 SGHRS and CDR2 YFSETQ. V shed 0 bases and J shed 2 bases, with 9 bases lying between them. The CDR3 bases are TGCGCCAGCAGCTTGGAACAGGGTCCCTACAATGAGCAGTTCTTC. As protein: CASSLEQGPYNEQFF.

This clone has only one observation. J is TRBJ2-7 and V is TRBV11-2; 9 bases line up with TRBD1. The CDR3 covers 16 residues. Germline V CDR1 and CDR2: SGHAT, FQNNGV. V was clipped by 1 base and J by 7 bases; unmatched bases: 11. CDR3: CASSLVPGQGSFEQYF. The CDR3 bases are TGTGCCAGCAGCTTAGTTCCGGGACAGGGATCGTTTGAGCAGTACTTC.

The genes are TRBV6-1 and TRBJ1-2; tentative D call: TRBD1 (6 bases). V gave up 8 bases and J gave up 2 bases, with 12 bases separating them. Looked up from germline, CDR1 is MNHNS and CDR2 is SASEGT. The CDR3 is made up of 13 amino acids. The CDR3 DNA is TGTGCCAGCCCCTCACAGGGCAACTATGGCTACACCTTC. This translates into CASPSQGNYGYTF.

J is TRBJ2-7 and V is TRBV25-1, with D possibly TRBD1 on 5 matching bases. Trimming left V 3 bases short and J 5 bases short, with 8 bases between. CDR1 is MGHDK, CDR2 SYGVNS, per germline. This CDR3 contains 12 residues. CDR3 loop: CASSDWGHEQYF. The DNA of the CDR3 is TGTGCCAGCAGTGATTGGGGCCACGAGCAGTACTTC.

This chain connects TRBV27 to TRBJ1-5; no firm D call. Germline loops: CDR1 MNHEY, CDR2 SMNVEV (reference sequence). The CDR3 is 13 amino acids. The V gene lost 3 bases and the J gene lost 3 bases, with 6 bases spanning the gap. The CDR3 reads CASSFGLNQPQHF. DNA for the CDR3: TGTGCCAGCAGTTTCGGTCTCAATCAGCCCCAGCATTTT.

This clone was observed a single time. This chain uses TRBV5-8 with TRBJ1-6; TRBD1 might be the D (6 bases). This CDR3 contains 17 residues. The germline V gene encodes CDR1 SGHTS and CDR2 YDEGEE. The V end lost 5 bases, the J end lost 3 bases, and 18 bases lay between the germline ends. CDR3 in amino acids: CASSSRTDPNYNSPLHF. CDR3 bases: TGTGCCAGCAGTAGTCGGACAGACCCGAACTATAATTCACCCCTCCACTTT.

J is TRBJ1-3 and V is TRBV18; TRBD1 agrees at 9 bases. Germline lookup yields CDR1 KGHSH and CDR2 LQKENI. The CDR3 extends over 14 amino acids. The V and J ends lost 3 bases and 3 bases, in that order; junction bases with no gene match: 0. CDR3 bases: TGTGCCAGCTCACCGGGACAGGGTGGAAACACCATATATTTT. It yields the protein CASSPGQGGNTIYF.

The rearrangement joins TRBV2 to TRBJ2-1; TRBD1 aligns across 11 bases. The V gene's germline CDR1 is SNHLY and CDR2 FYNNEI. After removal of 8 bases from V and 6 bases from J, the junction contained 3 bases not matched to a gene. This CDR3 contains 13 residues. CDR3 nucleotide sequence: TGTGCCAGCGCCGGGACAGGGGGCAATGAGCAGTTCTTC. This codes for CASAGTGGNEQFF.

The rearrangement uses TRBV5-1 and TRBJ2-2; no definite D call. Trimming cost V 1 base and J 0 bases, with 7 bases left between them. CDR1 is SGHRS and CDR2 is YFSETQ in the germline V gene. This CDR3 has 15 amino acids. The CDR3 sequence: CASSLSTTNTGELFF. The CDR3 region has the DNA TGCGCCAGCAGCTTGTCCACAACGAACACCGGGGAGCTGTTTTTT.

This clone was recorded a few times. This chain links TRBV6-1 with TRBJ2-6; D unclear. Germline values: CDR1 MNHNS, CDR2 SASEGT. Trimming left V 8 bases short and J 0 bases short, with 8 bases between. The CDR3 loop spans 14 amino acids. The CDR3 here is CASHGDSGANVLTF. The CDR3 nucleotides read TGTGCCAGCCACGGTGACTCTGGGGCCAACGTCCTGACTTTC.

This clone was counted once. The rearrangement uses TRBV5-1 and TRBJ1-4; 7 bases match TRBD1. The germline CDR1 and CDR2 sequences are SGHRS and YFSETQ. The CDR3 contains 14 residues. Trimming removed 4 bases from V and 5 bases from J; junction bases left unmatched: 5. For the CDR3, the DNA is TGCGCCAGCAGCCCCTCCAGGGGGAATGAAAAACTGTTTTTT. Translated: CASSPSRGNEKLFF. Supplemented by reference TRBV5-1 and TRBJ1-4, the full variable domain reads KAGVTQTPRYLIKTRGQQVTLSCSPISGHRSVSWYQQTPGQGLQFLFEYFSETQRNKGNFPGRFSGRQFSNSRSEMNVSTLELGDSALYLCASSPSRGNEKLFFGSGTQLSVL.

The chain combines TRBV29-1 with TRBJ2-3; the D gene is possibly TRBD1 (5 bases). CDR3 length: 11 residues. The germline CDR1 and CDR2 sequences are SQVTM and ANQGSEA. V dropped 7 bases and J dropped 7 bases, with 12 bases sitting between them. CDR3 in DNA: TGCAGCGCCGATACAGGAAATACGCAGTATTTT. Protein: CSADTGNTQYF.

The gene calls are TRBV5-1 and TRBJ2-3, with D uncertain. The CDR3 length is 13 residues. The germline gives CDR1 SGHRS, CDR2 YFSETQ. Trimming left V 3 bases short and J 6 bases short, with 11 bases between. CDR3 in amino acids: CASSSLLKDTQYF. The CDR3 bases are TGCGCCAGCAGCTCCCTTCTAAAGGATACGCAGTATTTT.

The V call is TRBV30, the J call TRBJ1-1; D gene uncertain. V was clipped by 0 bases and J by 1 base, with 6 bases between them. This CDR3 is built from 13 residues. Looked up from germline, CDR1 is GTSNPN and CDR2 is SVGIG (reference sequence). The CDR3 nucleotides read TGTGCCTGGAGTGTACTAAGGAACACTGAAGCTTTCTTT. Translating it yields CAWSVLRNTEAFF.

DNA for the CDR3: TGTGCCTGGAGTGTAGGCGGGGGGGCGAGGGGAAACACCATATATTTT. It encodes CAWSVGGGARGNTIYF. The chain joins TRBV30 to TRBJ1-3, with D possibly being TRBD1 (6 bases). The germline CDR1 and CDR2 sequences are GTSNPN and SVGIG (reference sequence). The length of the CDR3 is 16 residues. V dropped 0 bases and J dropped 4 bases, with 16 bases sitting between them.

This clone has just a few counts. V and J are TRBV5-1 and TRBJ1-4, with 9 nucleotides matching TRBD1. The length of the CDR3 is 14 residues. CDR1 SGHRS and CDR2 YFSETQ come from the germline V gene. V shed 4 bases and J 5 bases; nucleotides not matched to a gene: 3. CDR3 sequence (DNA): TGCGCCAGCAGCCAGGGGACAGGGAATGAAAAACTGTTTTTT. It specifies CASSQGTGNEKLFF.

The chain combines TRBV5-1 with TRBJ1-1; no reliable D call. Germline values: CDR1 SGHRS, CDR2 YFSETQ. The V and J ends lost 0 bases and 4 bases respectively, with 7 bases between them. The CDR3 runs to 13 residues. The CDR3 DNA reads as TGCGCCAGCAGCTTGGCGGTCGCCACTGAAGCTTTCTTT. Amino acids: CASSLAVATEAFF.

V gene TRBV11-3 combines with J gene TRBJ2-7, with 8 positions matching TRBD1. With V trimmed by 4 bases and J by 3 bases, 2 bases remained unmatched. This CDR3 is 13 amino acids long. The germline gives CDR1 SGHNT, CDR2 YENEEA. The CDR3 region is CASSSGQGYEQYF. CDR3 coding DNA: TGTGCCAGCAGCTCTGGACAGGGCTACGAGCAGTACTTC.

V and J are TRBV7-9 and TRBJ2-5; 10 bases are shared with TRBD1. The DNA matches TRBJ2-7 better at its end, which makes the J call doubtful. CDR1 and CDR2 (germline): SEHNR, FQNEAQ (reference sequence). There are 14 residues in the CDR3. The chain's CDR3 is CASSEGQGSYEQYF. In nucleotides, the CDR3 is TGTGCCAGCAGTGAGGGACAGGGGTCCTACGAGCAGTACTTC.

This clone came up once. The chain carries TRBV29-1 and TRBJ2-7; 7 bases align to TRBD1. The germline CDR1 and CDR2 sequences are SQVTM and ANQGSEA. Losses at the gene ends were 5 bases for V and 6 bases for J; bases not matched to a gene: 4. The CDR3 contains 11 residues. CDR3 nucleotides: TGCAGCGTTCCACAGGGGACCGAGCAGTACTTC. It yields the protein CSVPQGTEQYF.

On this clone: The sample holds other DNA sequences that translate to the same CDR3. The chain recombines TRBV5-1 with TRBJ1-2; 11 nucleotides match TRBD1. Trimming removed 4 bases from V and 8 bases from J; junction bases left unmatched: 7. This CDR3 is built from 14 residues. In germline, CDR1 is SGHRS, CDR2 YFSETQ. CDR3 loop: CASSPGQGAGGYTF. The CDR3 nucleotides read TGCGCCAGCAGCCCAGGACAGGGGGCGGGCGGCTACACCTTC.

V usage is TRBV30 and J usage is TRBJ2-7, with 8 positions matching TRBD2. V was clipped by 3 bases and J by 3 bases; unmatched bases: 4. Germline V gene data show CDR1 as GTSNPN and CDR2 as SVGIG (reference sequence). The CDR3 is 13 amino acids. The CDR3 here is CAWRKRESYEQYF. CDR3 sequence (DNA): TGTGCCTGGAGGAAGCGGGAGAGCTACGAGCAGTACTTC.